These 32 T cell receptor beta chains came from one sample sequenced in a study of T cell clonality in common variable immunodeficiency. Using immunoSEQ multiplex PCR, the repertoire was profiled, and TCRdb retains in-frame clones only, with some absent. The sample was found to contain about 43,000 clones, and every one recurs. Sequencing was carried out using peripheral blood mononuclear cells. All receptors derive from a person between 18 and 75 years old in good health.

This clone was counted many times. CDR3 DNA, as far as it was read: TGTGCCAGTAGTATAGTCCGAGGACAGGGGACAGATACG. Its translation: CASSIVRGQGTDT. The complete CDR3 sequence is CASSIVRGQGTDTQYF. The V and J genes are TRBV19 and TRBJ2-3; 9 bases match TRBD1. The CDR3 end lies 3 residues beyond the end of the read and is filled in from the germline J gene. The germline gives CDR1 LNHDA, CDR2 SQIVND (reference sequence). V trimming: 1 base; J trimming: 3 bases; junction bases outside the gene matches: 5. This CDR3 contains 16 residues.

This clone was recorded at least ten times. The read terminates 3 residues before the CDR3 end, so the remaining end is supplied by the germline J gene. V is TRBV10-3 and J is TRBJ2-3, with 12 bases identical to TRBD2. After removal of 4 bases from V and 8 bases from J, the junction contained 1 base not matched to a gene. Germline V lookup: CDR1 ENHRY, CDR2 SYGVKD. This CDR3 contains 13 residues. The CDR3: CAISATSGGTQYF. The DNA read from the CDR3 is TGTGCCATCAGTGCGACTAGCGGGGGTACG.

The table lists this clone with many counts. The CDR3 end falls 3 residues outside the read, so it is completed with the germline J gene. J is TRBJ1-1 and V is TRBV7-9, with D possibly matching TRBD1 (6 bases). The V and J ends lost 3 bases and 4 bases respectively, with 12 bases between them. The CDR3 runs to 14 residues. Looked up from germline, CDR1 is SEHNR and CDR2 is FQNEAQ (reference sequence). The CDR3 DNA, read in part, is TGTGCCAGCAGCTTCGCAGGGGCGCGCACTGAA. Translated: CASSFAGARTE. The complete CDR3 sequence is CASSFAGARTEAFF. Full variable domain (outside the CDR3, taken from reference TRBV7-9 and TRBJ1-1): DTGVSQNPRHKITKRGQNVTFRCDPISEHNRLYWYRQTLGQGPEFLTYFQNEAQLEKSRLLSDRFSAERPKGSFSTLEIQRTEQGDSAMYLCASSFAGARTEAFFGQGTRLTVV.

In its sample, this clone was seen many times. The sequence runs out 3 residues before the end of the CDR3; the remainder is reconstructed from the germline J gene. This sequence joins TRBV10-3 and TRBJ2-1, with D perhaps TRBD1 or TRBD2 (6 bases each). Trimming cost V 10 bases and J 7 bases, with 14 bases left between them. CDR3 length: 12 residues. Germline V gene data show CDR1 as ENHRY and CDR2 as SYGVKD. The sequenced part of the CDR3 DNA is TGTGCCACAGGGGCGGGATTGAATGAG. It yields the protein CATGAGLNE. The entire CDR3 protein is CATGAGLNEQFF.

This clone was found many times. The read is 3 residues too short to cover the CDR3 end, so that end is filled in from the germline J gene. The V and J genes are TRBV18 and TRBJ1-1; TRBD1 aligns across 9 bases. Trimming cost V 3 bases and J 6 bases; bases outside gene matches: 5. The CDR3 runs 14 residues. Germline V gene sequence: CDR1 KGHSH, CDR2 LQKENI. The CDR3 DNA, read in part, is TGTGCCAGCTCACCCGACGGGACAGGGCCTGAA. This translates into CASSPDGTGPE. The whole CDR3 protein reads CASSPDGTGPEAFF.

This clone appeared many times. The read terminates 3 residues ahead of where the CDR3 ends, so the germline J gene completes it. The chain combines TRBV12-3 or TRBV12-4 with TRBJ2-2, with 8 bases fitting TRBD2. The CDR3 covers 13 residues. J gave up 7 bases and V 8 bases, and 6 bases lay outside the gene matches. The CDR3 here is CASGLATGGELFF. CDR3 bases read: TGTGCCAGCGGACTAGCCACTGGCGGGGAG.

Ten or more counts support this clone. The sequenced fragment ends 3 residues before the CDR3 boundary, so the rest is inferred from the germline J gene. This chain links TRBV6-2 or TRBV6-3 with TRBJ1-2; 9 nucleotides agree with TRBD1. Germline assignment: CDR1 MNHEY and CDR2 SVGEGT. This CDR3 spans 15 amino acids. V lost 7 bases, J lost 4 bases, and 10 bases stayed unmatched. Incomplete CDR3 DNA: TGTGCCAGCACCCCCGGGACAGGGTTATCCTATGGC. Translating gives CASTPGTGLSYG. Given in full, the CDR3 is CASTPGTGLSYGYTF.

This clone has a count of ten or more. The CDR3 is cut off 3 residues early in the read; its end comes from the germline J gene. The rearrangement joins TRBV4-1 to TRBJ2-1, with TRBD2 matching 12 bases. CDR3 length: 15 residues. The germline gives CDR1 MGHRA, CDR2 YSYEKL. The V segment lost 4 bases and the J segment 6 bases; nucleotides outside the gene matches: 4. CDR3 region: CASSLGTSGPNEQFF. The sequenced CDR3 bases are TGCGCCAGCAGCCTTGGGACTAGCGGGCCCAATGAG.

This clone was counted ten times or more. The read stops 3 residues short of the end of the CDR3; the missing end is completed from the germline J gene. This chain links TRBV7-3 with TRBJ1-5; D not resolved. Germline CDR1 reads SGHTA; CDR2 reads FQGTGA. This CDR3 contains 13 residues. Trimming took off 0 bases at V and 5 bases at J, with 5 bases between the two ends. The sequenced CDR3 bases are TGTGCCAGCAGCTTAACGAGCGATCAGCCC. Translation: CASSLTSDQP. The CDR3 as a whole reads CASSLTSDQPQHF.

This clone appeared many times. This CDR3 reads CASSIESGDTEAFF. The CDR3 bases that were read are TGTGCCAGTAGTATAGAATCGGGGGACACTGAA. This chain links TRBV19 with TRBJ1-1, with D tentatively TRBD1 (5 bases). The read ends 3 residues shy of where the CDR3 ends; the end is completed using the germline J gene. Germline V gene data show CDR1 as LNHDA and CDR2 as SQIVND (reference sequence). The length of the CDR3 is 14 residues. V lost 0 bases and J 3 bases, leaving 8 bases between the germline ends.

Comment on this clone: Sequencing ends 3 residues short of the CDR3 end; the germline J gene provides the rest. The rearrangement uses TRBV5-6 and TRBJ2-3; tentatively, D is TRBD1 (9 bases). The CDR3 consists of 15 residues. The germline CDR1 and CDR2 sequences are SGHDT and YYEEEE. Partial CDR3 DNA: TGTGCCAGCAGCCGTGGGACAGGGCGGGGGGAGACG. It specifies CASSRGTGRGET. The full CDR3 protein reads CASSRGTGRGETQYF. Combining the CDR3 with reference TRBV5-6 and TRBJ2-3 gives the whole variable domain DAGVTQSPTHLIKTRGQQVTLRCSPKSGHDTVSWYQQALGQGPQFIFQYYEEEERQRGNFPDRFSGHQFPNYSSELNVNALLLGDSALYLCASSRGTGRGETQYFGPGTRLTVL.

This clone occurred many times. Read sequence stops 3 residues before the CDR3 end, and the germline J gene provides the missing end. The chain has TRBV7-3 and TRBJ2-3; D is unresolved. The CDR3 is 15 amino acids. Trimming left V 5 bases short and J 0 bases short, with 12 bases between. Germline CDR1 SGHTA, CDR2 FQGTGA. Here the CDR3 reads CASSPTGGSTDTQYF. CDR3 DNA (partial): TGTGCCAGCAGCCCGACTGGCGGTAGCACAGATACG.

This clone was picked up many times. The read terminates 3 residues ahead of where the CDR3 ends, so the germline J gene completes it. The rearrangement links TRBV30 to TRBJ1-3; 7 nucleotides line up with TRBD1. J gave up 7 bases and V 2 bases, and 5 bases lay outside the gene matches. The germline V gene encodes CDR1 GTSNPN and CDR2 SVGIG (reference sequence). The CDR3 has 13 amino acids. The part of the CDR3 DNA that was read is TGTGCCTGGAGTCCTGGACAGGTGAACACC. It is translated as CAWSPGQVNT. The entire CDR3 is CAWSPGQVNTIYF.

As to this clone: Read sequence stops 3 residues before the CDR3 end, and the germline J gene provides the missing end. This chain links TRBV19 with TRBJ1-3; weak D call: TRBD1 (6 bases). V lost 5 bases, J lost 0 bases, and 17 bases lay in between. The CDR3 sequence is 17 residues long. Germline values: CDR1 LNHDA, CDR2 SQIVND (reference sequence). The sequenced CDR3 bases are TGTGCCAGTAGTTCTCCCCCGGGACAACACTCTGGAAACACC. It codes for CASSSPPGQHSGNT. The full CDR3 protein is CASSSPPGQHSGNTIYF.

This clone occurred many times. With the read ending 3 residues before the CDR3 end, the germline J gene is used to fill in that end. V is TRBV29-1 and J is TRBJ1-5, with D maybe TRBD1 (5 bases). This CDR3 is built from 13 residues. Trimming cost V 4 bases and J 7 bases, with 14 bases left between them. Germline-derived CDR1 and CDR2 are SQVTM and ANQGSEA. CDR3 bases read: TGCAGCGTTGGAGGGGTTGACGGCCAGCCC. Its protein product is CSVGGVDGQP. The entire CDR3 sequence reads CSVGGVDGQPQHF.

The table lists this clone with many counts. CDR3 protein: CASSWDSSGNTIYF. The sequenced part of the CDR3 DNA is TGTGCCAGCAGCTGGGACAGCTCTGGAAACACC. This chain joins TRBV7-2 and TRBJ1-3; 7 bases fit TRBD1. The read gets to within 3 residues of the CDR3 end, and the germline J gene fills in the rest. CDR3 length: 14 amino acids. Germline V gives CDR1 SGHTA, CDR2 FQGNSA. The ends lost 4 bases at V and 0 bases at J; junction bases unmatched: 0.

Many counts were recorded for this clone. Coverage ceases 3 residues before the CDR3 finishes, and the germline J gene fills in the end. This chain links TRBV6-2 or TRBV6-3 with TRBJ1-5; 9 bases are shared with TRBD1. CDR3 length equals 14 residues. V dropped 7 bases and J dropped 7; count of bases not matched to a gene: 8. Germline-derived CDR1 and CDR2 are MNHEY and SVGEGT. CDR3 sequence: CASTPGTGKQPQHF. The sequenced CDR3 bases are TGTGCCAGCACCCCCGGGACAGGGAAGCAGCCC.

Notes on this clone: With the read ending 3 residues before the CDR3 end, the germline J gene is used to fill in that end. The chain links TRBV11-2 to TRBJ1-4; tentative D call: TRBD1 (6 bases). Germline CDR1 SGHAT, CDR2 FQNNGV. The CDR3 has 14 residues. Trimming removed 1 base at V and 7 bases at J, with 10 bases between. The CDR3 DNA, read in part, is TGTGCCAGCAGCTTAGTACAGGGACGTGAAAAA. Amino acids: CASSLVQGREK. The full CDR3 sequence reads CASSLVQGREKLFF. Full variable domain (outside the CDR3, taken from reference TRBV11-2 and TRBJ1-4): EAGVAQSPRYKIIEKRQSVAFWCNPISGHATLYWYQQILGQGPKLLIQFQNNGVVDDSQLPKDRFSAERLKGVDSTLKIQPAKLEDSAVYLCASSLVQGREKLFFGSGTQLSVL.

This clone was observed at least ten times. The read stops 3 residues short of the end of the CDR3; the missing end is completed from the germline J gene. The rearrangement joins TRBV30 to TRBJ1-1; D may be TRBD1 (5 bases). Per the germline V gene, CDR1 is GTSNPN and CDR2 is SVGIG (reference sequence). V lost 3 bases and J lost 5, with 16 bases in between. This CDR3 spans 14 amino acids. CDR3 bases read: TGTGCCTGGAGGGGAGGGGTGGGTGTGACTGAA. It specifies CAWRGGVGVTE. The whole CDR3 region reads CAWRGGVGVTEAFF. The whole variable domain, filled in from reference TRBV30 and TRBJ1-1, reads SQTIHQWPATLVQPVGSPLSLECTVEGTSNPNLYWYRQAAGRGLQLLFYSVGIGQISSEVPQNLSASRPQDRQFILSSKKLLLSDSGFYLCAWRGGVGVTEAFFGQGTRLTVV.

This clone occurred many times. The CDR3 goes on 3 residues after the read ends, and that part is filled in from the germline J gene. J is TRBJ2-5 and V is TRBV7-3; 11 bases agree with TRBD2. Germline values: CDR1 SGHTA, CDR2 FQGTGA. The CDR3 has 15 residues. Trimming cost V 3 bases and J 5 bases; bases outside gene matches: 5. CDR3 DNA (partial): TGTGCCAGCAGCTTGGTAGCGGGGGGGGCGGAGACC. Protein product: CASSLVAGGAET. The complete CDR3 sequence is CASSLVAGGAETQYF.

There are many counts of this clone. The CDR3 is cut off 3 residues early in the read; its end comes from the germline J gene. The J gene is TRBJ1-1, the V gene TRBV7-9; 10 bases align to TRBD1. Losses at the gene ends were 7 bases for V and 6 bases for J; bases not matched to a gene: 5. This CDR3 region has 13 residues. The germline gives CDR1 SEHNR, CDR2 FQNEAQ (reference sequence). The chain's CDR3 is CASTSTGGSEAFF. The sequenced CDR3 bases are TGTGCCAGCACCTCGACAGGGGGCTCTGAA. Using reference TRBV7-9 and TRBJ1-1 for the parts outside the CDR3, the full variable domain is DTGVSQNPRHKITKRGQNVTFRCDPISEHNRLYWYRQTLGQGPEFLTYFQNEAQLEKSRLLSDRFSAERPKGSFSTLEIQRTEQGDSAMYLCASTSTGGSEAFFGQGTRLTVV.

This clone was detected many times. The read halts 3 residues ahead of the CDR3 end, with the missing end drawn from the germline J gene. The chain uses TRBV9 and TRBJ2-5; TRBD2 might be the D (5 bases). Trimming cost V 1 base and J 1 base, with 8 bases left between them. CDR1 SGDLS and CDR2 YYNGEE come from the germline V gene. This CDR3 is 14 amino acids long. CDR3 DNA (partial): TGTGCCAGCAGCGTAAGCGGTGTCCAAGAGACC. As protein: CASSVSGVQET. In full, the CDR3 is CASSVSGVQETQYF.

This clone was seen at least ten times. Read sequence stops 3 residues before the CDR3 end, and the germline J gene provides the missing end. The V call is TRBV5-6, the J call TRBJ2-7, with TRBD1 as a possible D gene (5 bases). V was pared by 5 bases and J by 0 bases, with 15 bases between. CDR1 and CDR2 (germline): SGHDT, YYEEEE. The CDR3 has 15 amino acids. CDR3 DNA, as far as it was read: TGTGCCAGCAGGCGATCTTCAGACAGCTCCTACGAG. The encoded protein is CASRRSSDSSYE. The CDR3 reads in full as CASRRSSDSSYEQYF.

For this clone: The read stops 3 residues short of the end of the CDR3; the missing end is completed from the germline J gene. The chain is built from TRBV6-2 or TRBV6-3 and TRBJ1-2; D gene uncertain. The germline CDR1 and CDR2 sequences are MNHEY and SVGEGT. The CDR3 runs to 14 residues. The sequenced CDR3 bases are TGTGCCAGCACTATAACTGCGAACTCCTACGAC. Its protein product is CASTITANSYD. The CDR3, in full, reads CASTITANSYDYTF.

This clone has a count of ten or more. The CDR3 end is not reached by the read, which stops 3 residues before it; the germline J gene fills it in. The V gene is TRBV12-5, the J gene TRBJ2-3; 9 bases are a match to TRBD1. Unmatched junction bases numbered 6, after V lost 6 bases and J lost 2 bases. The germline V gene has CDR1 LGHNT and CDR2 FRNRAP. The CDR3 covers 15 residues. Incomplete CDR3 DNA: TGTGCTAGTGGCAAAGGGACAGGGCACACAGATACG. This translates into CASGKGTGHTDT. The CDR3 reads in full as CASGKGTGHTDTQYF.

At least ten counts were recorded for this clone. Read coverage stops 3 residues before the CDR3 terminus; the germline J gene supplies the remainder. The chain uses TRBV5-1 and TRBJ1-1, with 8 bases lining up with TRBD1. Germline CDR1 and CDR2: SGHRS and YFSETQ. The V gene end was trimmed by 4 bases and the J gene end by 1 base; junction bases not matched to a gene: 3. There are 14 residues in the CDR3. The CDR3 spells CASSGGQGNTEAFF. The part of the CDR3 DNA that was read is TGCGCCAGCAGCGGTGGACAGGGGAACACTGAA.

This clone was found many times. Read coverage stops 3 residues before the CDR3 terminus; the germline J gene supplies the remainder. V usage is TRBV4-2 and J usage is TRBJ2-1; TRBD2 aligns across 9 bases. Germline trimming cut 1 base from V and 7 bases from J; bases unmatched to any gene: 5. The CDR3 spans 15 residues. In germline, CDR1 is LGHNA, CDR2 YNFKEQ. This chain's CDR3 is CASSQGASGKNEQFF. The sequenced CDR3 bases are TGTGCCAGCAGCCAAGGGGCTAGCGGGAAAAATGAG.

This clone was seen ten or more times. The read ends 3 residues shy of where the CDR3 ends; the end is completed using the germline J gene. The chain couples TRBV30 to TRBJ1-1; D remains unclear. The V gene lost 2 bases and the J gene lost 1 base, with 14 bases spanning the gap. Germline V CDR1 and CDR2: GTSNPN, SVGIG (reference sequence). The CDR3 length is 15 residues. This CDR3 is CAWSKQRVGNTEAFF. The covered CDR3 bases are TGTGCCTGGAGTAAACAACGGGTAGGGAACACTGAA. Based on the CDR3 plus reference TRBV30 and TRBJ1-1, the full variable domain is SQTIHQWPATLVQPVGSPLSLECTVEGTSNPNLYWYRQAAGRGLQLLFYSVGIGQISSEVPQNLSASRPQDRQFILSSKKLLLSDSGFYLCAWSKQRVGNTEAFFGQGTRLTVV.

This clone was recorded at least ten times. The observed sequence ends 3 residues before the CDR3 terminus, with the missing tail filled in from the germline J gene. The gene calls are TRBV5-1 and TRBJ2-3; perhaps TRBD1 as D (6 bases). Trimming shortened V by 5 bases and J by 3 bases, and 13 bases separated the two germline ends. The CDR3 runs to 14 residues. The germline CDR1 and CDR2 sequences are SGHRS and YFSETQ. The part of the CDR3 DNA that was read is TGCGCCAGCAGGGACACTAGGGGGACAGATACG. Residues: CASRDTRGTDT. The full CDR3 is CASRDTRGTDTQYF.

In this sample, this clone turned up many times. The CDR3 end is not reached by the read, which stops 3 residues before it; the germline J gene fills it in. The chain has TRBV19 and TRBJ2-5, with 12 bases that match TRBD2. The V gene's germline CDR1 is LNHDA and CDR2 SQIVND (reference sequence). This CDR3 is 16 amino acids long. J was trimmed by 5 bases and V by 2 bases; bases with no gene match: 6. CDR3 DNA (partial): TGTGCCAGTAGTATATCTAGCGGGGGGGGTCAGGAGACC. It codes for CASSISSGGGQET. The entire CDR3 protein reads CASSISSGGGQETQYF.

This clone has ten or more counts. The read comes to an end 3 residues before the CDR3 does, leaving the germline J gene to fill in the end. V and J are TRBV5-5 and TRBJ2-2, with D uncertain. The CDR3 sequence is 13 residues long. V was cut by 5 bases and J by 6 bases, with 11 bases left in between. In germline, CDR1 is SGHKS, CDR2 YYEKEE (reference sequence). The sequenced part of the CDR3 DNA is TGTGCCAGCAGTCTAGATTGGTCCGGGGAG. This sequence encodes CASSLDWSGE. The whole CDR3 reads CASSLDWSGELFF. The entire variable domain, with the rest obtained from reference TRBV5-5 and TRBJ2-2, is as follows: DAGVTQSPTHLIKTRGQQVTLRCSPISGHKSVSWYQQVLGQGPQFIFQYYEKEERGRGNFPDRFSARQFPNYSSELNVNALLLGDSALYLCASSLDWSGELFFGEGSRLTVL.

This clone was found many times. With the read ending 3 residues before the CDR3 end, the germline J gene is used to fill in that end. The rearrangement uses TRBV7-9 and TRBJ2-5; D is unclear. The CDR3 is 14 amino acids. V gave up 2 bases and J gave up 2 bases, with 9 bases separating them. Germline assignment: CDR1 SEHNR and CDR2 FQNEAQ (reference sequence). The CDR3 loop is CASSLLPPQETQYF. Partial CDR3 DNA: TGTGCCAGCAGCTTACTACCCCCACAAGAGACC.